This T cell receptor beta chain was profiled in a study of a mutant IDH1 vaccine in newly diagnosed glioma. Regarding the study as a whole: Shifts in the top peripheral T cell clonotypes seemed unrelated to pseudoprogression.

Per the germline V gene, CDR1 is SGHDT and CDR2 is YYEEEE. Trimming took off 4 bases at V and 3 bases at J, with 14 bases between the two ends. The CDR3 consists of 15 residues. This clone was recorded a few times. Its antigen is as yet unknown. Time point given: week 11, during vaccination. The vaccine gave 300 ug of a 20-mer mutant IDH1 peptide subcutaneously per dose. Here immunoSEQ multiplex PCR was the method, and the copy in TCRdb shows in-frame clones only, minus some. This repertoire shows tens of thousands of clones, 60% to 80% found once; its top ten account for approximately 25%. The chain carries TRBV5-6 and TRBJ2-1; no clear D gene. The material was PBMCs, obtained from a glioma patient whose treatment included an IDH1 peptide vaccine. This receptor was identified in a man aged 25-40 years with glioma. The CDR3 sequence is CASSPFHRIYNEQFF. CDR3 DNA: TGTGCCAGCAGCCCTTTCCATAGGATCTACAATGAGCAGTTCTTC.